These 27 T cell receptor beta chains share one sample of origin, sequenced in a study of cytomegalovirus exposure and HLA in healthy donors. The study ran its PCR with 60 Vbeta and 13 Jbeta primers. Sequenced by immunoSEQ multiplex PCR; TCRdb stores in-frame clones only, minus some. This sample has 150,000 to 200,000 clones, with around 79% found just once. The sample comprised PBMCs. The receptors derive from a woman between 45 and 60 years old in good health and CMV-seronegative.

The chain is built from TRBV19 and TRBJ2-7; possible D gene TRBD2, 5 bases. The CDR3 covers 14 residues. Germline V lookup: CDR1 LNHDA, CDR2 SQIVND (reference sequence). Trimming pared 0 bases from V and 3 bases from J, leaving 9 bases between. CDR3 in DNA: TGTGCCAGTAGTATAGAACCTGGAGGCTACGAGCAGTACTTC. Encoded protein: CASSIEPGGYEQYF. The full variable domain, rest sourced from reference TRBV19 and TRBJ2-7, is DGGITQSPKYLFRKEGQNVTLSCEQNLNHDAMYWYRQDPGQGLRLIYYSQIVNDFQKGDIAEGYSVSREKKESFPLTVTSAQKNPTAFYLCASSIEPGGYEQYFGPGTRLTVT.

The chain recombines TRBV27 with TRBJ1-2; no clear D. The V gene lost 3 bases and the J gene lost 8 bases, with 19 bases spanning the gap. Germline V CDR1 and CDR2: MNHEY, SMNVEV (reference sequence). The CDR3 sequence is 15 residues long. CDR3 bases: TGTGCCAGCAGTTTCACCTTCAGCTATGGTAGCGGCTACACCTTC. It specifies CASSFTFSYGSGYTF.

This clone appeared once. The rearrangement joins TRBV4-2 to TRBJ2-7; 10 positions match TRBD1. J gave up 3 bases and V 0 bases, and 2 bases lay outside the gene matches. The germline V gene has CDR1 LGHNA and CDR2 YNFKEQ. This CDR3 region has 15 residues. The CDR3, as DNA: TGTGCCAGCAGCCAAGAGGACAGGGGGTTCTACGAGCAGTACTTC. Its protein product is CASSQEDRGFYEQYF.

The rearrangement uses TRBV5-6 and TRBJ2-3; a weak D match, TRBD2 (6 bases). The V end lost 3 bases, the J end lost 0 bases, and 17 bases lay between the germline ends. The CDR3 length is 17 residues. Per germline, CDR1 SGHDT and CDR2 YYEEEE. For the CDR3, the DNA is TGTGCCAGCAGCTGGGAGGCCGGGACGGCTAGCACAGATACGCAGTATTTT. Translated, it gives CASSWEAGTASTDTQYF.

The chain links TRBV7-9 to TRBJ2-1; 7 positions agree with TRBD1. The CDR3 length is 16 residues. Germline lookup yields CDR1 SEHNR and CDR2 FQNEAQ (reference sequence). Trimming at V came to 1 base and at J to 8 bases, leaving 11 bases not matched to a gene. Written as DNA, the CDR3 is TGTGCCAGCAGCTTAGTATCCTTCAGGGGGTTGCATGAGCAGTTCTTC. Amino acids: CASSLVSFRGLHEQFF.

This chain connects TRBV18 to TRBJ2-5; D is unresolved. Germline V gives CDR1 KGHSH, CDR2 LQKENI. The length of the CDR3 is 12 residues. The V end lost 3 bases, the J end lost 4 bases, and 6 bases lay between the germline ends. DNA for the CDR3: TGTGCCAGCTCACCGGCTAGAGAGACCCAGTACTTC. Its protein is CASSPARETQYF.

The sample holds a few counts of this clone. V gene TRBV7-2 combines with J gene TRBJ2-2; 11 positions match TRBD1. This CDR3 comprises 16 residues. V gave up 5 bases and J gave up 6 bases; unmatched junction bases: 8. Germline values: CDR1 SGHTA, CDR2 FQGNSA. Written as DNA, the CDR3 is TGTGCCAGCAGCCCTCAGCGGACAGGGGGCCCCGGGGAGCTGTTTTTT. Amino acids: CASSPQRTGGPGELFF.

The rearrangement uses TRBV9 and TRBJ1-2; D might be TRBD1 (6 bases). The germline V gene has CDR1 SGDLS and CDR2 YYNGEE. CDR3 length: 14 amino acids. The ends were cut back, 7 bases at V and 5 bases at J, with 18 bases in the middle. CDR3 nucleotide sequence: TGTGCCAGCGGATCAGGGGAGTTCGGGTATGGCTACACCTTC. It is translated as CASGSGEFGYGYTF.

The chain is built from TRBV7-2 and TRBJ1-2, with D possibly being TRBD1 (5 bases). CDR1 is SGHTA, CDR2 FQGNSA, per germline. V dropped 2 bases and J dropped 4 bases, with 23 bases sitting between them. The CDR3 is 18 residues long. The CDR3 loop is CASSLLSPQAGPRYGYTF. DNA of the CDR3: TGTGCCAGCAGCTTATTATCCCCCCAGGCAGGGCCCCGCTATGGCTACACCTTC. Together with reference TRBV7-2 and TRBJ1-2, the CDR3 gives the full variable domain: GAGVSQSPSNKVTEKGKDVELRCDPISGHTALYWYRQSLGQGLEFLIYFQGNSAPDKSGLPSDRFSAERTGGSVSTLTIQRTQQEDSAVYLCASSLLSPQAGPRYGYTFGSGTRLTVV.

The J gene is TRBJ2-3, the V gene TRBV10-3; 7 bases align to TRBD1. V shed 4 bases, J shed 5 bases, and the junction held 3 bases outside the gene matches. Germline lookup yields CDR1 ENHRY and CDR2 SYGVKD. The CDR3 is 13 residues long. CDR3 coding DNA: TGTGCCATCAGTGTAGCAGGGGGAGATACGCAGTATTTT. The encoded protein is CAISVAGGDTQYF.

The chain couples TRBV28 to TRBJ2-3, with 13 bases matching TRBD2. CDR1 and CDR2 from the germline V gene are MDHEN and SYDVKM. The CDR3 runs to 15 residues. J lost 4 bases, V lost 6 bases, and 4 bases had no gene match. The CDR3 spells CASRPTSGGADTQYF. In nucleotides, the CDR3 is TGTGCCAGCAGACCCACTAGCGGGGGGGCAGATACGCAGTATTTT.

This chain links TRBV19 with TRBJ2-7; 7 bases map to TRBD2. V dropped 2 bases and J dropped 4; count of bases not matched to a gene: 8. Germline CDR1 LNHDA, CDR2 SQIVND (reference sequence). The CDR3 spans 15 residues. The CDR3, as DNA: TGTGCCAGTAGTATAAGGATCCGGGGGGATTACGAGCAGTACTTC. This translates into CASSIRIRGDYEQYF.

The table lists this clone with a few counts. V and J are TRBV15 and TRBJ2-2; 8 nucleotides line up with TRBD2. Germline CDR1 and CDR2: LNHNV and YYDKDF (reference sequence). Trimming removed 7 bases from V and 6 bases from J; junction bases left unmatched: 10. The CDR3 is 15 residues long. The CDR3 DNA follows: TGTGCCACCACCCCGGGACTAGAAAAATCCGGGGAGCTGTTTTTT. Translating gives CATTPGLEKSGELFF.

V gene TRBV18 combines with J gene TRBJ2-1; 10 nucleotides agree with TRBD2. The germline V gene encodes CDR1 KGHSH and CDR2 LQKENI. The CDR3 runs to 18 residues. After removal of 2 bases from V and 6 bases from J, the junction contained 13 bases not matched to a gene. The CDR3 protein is CASSPGGSWLAGGNEQFF. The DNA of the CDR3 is TGTGCCAGCTCACCAGGGGGCTCTTGGTTAGCGGGAGGCAATGAGCAGTTCTTC.

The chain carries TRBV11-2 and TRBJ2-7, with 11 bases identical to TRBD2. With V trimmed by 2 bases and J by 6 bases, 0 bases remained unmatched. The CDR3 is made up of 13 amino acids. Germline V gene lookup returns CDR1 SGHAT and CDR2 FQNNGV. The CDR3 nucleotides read TGTGCCAGCAGCTTAACTAGCGGGGGCGAGCAGTACTTC. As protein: CASSLTSGGEQYF.

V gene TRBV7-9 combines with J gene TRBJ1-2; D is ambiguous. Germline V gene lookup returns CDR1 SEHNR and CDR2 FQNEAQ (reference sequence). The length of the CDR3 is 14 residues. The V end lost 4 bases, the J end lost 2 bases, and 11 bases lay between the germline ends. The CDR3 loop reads CASSSEVGNYGYTF. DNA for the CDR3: TGTGCCAGCAGCTCCGAGGTCGGGAACTATGGCTACACCTTC. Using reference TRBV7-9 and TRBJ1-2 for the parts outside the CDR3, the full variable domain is DTGVSQNPRHKITKRGQNVTFRCDPISEHNRLYWYRQTLGQGPEFLTYFQNEAQLEKSRLLSDRFSAERPKGSFSTLEIQRTEQGDSAMYLCASSSEVGNYGYTFGSGTRLTVV.

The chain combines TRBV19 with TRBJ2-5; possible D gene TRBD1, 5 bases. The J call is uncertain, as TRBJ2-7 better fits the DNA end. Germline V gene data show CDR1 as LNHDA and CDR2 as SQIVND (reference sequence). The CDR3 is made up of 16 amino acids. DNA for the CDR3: TGTGCCAGTAGTCACCCCGCTCAGGGTCATCAAGGCGAGCAGTACTTC. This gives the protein CASSHPAQGHQGEQYF.

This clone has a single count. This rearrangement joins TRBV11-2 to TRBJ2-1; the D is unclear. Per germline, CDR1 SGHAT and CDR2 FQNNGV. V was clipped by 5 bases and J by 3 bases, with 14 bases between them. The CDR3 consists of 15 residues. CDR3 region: CASSPQVRVYNEQFF. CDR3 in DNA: TGTGCCAGCAGCCCTCAAGTCCGGGTCTACAATGAGCAGTTCTTC.

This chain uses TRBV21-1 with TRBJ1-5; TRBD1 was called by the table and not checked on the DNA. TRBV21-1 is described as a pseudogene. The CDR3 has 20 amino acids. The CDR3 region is CASSPGQAVHRLYSNQPQHF. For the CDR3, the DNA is TGTGCCAGCAGCCCGGGACAGGCAGTCCATAGGCTCTATAGCAATCAGCCCCAGCATTTT.

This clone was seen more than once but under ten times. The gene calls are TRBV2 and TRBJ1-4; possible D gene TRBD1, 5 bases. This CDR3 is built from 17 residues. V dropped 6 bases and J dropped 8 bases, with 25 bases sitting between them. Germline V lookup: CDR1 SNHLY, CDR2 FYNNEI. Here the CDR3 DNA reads TGTGCCAGCAGCTTTCCCTGGACGGGGGTGGCGGGAGAAAAACTGTTTTTT. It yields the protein CASSFPWTGVAGEKLFF.

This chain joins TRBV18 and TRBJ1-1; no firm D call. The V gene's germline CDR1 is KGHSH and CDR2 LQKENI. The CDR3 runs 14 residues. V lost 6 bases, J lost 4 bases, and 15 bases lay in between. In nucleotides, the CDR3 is TGTGCCAGCTCTCCGGGGAGGAAAGTCACTGAAGCTTTCTTT. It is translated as CASSPGRKVTEAFF.

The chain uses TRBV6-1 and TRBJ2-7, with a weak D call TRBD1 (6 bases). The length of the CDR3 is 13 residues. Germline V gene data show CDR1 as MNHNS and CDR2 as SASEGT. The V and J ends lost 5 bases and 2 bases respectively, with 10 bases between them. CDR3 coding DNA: TGTGCCAGCAGTCCCGGGACACCCTACGAGCAGTACTTC. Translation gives CASSPGTPYEQYF.

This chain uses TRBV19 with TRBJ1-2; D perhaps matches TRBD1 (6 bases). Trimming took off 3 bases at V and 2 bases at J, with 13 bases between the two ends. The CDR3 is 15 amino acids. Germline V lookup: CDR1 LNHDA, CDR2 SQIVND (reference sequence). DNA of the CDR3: TGTGCCAGTAGTATCGAGGTGGGGGCGAACTATGGCTACACCTTC. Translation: CASSIEVGANYGYTF.

The DNA of the CDR3 is TGTGCCAGCAGCAGCTACAGGGGTTCGTTCACAGATACGCAGTATTTT. It codes for CASSSYRGSFTDTQYF. The chain uses TRBV7-2 and TRBJ2-3; 7 bases line up with TRBD1. The CDR3 spans 16 residues. After removal of 5 bases from V and 2 bases from J, the junction contained 10 bases not matched to a gene. CDR1 and CDR2 from the germline V gene are SGHTA and FQGNSA.

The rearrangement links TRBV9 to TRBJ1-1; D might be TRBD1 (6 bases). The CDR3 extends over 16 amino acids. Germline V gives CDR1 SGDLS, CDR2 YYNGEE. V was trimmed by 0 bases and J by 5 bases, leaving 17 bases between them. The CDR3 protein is CASSVGSGGPGTEAFF. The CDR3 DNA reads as TGTGCCAGCAGCGTAGGATCGGGGGGGCCTGGGACTGAAGCTTTCTTT.

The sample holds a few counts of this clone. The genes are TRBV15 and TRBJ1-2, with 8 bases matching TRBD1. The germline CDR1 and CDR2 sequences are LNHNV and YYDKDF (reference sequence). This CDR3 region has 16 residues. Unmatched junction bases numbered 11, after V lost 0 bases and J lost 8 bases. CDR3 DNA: TGTGCCACCAGCAGAGACCTGGGACAGGTCCAAGAGGGCTACACCTTC. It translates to CATSRDLGQVQEGYTF.

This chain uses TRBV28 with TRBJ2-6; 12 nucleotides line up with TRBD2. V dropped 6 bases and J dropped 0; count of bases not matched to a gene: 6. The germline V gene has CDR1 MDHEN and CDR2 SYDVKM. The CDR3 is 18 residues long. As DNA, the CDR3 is TGTGCCAGCAGCTATAGACTAGCGGGAGCCTCTGGGGCCAACGTCCTGACTTTC. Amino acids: CASSYRLAGASGANVLTF.